This T cell receptor beta chain was captured in a study of T cell repertoires in cytomegalovirus infection. One entry per CDR3 protein results from TCRdb running MiXCR on the reads. This table holds around 300,000 distinct CDR3 sequences, around 9.5% found once. The ends were cut back, 5 bases at V and 5 bases at J, with 7 bases in the middle. The CDR3 length is 13 residues. Germline CDR1 reads SGHNT; CDR2 reads YENEEA. The clonotype comes from a human donor in good health (CMV status not recorded). Some clones in this sample may be carry-over from other donors' samples. The sequenced sample consisted of PBMCs. This rearrangement joins TRBV11-3 to TRBJ1-6; D ambiguous. The CDR3, as DNA: TGTGCCAGCAGCCGGGATCATAATTCACCCCTCCACTTT. Amino acids: CASSRDHNSPLHF.